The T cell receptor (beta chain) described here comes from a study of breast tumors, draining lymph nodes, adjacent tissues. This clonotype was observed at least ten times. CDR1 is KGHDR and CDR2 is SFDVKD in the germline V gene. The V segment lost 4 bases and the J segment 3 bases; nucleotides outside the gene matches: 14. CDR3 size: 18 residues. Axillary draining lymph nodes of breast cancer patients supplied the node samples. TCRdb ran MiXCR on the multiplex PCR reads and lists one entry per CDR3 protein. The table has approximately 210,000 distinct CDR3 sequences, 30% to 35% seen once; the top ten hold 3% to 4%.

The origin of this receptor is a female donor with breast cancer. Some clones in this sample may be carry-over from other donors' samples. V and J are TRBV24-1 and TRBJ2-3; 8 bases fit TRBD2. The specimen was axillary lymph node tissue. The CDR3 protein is CATSDPTPSGGGTDTQYF. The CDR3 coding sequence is TGTGCCACCAGTGACCCTACTCCAAGCGGGGGAGGGACAGATACGCAGTATTTT.